This T cell receptor beta chain was identified in a study of cytomegalovirus exposure and HLA in healthy donors. As concerns this clone: The antigen is not known.

Findings and caveats of the study: The later analysis indicated that the majority of CMV-associated TCR beta chains appeared HLA-restricted.

The CDR3 length is 16 residues. CDR1 and CDR2 from the germline V gene are SGHTA and FQGNSA. V was cut by 1 base and J by 6 bases, with 18 bases left in between. Use of 60 Vbeta and 13 Jbeta primers characterized the PCR. TCRdb keeps only in-frame clones here, not all; method: immunoSEQ multiplex PCR. The table includes approximately 250,000 clones, around 80% detected once. This TCR came from a boy younger than 18 in good health and CMV-seronegative. The gene calls are TRBV7-2 and TRBJ1-2; the D gene is possibly TRBD1 (5 bases). The sequenced material came from PBMCs. The CDR3 sequence is CASSLEEPPGKHGYTF. The CDR3 nucleotides are TGTGCCAGCAGCTTAGAAGAGCCGCCAGGGAAACATGGCTACACCTTC. Looking up the rest from reference TRBV7-2 and TRBJ1-2 gives the full variable domain: GAGVSQSPSNKVTEKGKDVELRCDPISGHTALYWYRQSLGQGLEFLIYFQGNSAPDKSGLPSDRFSAERTGGSVSTLTIQRTQQEDSAVYLCASSLEEPPGKHGYTFGSGTRLTVV.